This entry lists 23 T cell receptor beta chains sequenced from one sample in a study of lymphopenia after photon versus proton radiotherapy. The assay was immunoSEQ multiplex PCR, and TCRdb's table has in-frame clones only and misses some. The data show about 83,000 clones, with about 83% seen just once and 1.3% to 1.5% held by the top ten. The material was peripheral blood, obtained from a patient treated with proton-based radiotherapy. These receptors all stem from a man in his sixties with pancreatic cancer.

The chain joins TRBV29-1 to TRBJ1-2, with 7 bases fitting TRBD1. The CDR3 totals 12 residues. V dropped 3 bases and J dropped 8; count of bases not matched to a gene: 6. Germline CDR1 is SQVTM and CDR2 is ANQGSEA. CDR3 in amino acids: CSVDRPGQGYTF. The CDR3 nucleotides are TGCAGCGTTGACCGGCCGGGACAGGGCTACACCTTC.

V and J are TRBV20-1 and TRBJ2-7; no clear D gene. Trimming pared 5 bases from V and 3 bases from J, leaving 8 bases between. There are 11 residues in the CDR3. Germline values: CDR1 DFQATT, CDR2 SNEGSKA (reference sequence). In DNA, the CDR3 is TGCAGTGCTGCAAGAATCTACGAGCAGTACTTC. Translated: CSAARIYEQYF.

This sequence joins TRBV12-5 and TRBJ2-6; D unresolved. Germline V lookup: CDR1 LGHNT, CDR2 FRNRAP. The CDR3 spans 13 residues. Trimming took off 9 bases at V and 0 bases at J, with 6 bases between the two ends. The CDR3 DNA is TGTGCTAGCTCCTTCTCTGGGGCCAACGTCCTGACTTTC. Protein sequence: CASSFSGANVLTF.

The chain links TRBV30 to TRBJ1-4, with D perhaps TRBD1 (5 bases). The length of the CDR3 is 13 residues. The ends were cut back, 5 bases at V and 4 bases at J, with 11 bases in the middle. Germline V gives CDR1 GTSNPN, CDR2 SVGIG (reference sequence). CDR3 in DNA: TGTGCCTGGGCCCGACAGTATAATGAAAAACTGTTTTTT. Translation gives CAWARQYNEKLFF.

The chain employs TRBV29-1 and TRBJ1-1; D is undetermined. This CDR3 spans 12 amino acids. Looked up from germline, CDR1 is SQVTM and CDR2 is ANQGSEA. Trimming stripped 7 bases from V and 0 bases from J, with 9 bases between. In DNA form, the CDR3 reads TGCAGCGCCCATCCCATGAACACTGAAGCTTTCTTT. Translating gives CSAHPMNTEAFF.

This clone appeared a single time. The chain uses TRBV2 and TRBJ2-7, with D hard to call. The germline CDR1 and CDR2 sequences are SNHLY and FYNNEI. The CDR3 has 12 amino acids. V lost 4 bases to trimming and J lost 4 bases, with 8 bases between them. CDR3 residues: CASSGSGYEQYF. Written as DNA, the CDR3 is TGTGCCAGCAGTGGCTCTGGGTACGAGCAGTACTTC.

This clone was observed a handful of times. The V call is TRBV30, the J call TRBJ1-5, with no clear D. Germline assignment: CDR1 GTSNPN and CDR2 SVGIG (reference sequence). CDR3 length equals 14 residues. Trimming shortened V by 0 bases and J by 0 bases, and 6 bases separated the two germline ends. This CDR3 is CAWSVSGSNQPQHF. As DNA, the CDR3 is TGTGCCTGGAGTGTATCCGGTAGCAATCAGCCCCAGCATTTT.

Only one count was recorded for this clone. Other nucleotide sequences from this sample produce the same CDR3. The rearrangement uses TRBV20-1 and TRBJ1-1; no firm D call. V lost 1 base and J lost 2, with 2 bases in between. This CDR3 contains 11 residues. Germline V lookup: CDR1 DFQATT, CDR2 SNEGSKA (reference sequence). In DNA, the CDR3 is TGCAGTGCTAGAGTCAACACTGAAGCTTTCTTT. Protein product: CSARVNTEAFF.

The rearrangement uses TRBV5-8 and TRBJ2-7; the D gene is possibly TRBD2 (5 bases). Per germline, CDR1 SGHTS and CDR2 YDEGEE. This CDR3 is 14 amino acids long. With 3 bases removed from V and 2 bases from J, the gap between germline ends came to 12 bases. The CDR3 sequence is CASSSTGVAYEQYF. CDR3 coding DNA: TGTGCCAGCAGCTCGACCGGGGTTGCCTACGAGCAGTACTTC. Based on the CDR3 plus reference TRBV5-8 and TRBJ2-7, the full variable domain is EAGVTQSPTHLIKTRGQQATLRCSPISGHTSVYWYQQALGLGLQFLLWYDEGEERNRGNFPPRFSGRQFPNYSSELNVNALELEDSALYLCASSSTGVAYEQYFGPGTRLTVT.

The chain has TRBV29-1 and TRBJ1-2; D remains ambiguous. The germline V and J ends were trimmed by 3 bases and 8 bases, with 7 bases remaining between them. Germline V gene data show CDR1 as SQVTM and CDR2 as ANQGSEA. The CDR3 sequence is 10 residues long. The CDR3, as DNA: TGCAGCGTTGACCCGGGAGGCTACACCTTC. This encodes CSVDPGGYTF.

The V gene is TRBV19, the J gene TRBJ1-5; a weak D match, TRBD1 (5 bases). Germline V gives CDR1 LNHDA, CDR2 SQIVND (reference sequence). Trimming stripped 6 bases from V and 5 bases from J, with 17 bases between. The CDR3 totals 15 residues. DNA of the CDR3: TGTGCCAGTAGAAGGGCCCCGGGCAGGGATCAGCCCCAGCATTTT. Its translation: CASRRAPGRDQPQHF. Drawing the rest from reference TRBV19 and TRBJ1-5, the complete variable domain is DGGITQSPKYLFRKEGQNVTLSCEQNLNHDAMYWYRQDPGQGLRLIYYSQIVNDFQKGDIAEGYSVSREKKESFPLTVTSAQKNPTAFYLCASRRAPGRDQPQHFGDGTRLSIL.

The chain employs TRBV11-2 and TRBJ2-1; TRBD2 agrees at 8 bases. Unmatched junction bases numbered 16, after V lost 6 bases and J lost 9 bases. Germline assignment: CDR1 SGHAT and CDR2 FQNNGV. The CDR3 spans 16 residues. CDR3 bases: TGTGCCAGCAGAGAAAAGGTGGCGGGGGGATTGGGTGAGCAGTTCTTC. Translating gives CASREKVAGGLGEQFF.

Only one count was recorded for this clone. V gene TRBV19 combines with J gene TRBJ2-7; 7 bases are shared with TRBD2. Germline V gene data show CDR1 as LNHDA and CDR2 as SQIVND (reference sequence). J was trimmed by 0 bases and V by 1 base; bases with no gene match: 0. This CDR3 has 14 amino acids. CDR3 sequence (DNA): TGTGCCAGTAGTATAGCGGGAGGCTCCTACGAGCAGTACTTC. Its protein product is CASSIAGGSYEQYF.

The chain couples TRBV18 to TRBJ2-1; D may match TRBD1 or TRBD2 (5 bases each). The V gene's germline CDR1 is KGHSH and CDR2 LQKENI. The length of the CDR3 is 13 residues. The V gene lost 6 bases and the J gene lost 5 bases, with 11 bases spanning the gap. DNA for the CDR3: TGTGCCAGCTCCCCGGGACCCGACAATGAGCAGTTCTTC. Its protein is CASSPGPDNEQFF.

The chain uses TRBV28 and TRBJ2-1, with a possible D match to TRBD2 (6 bases). Trimming stripped 5 bases from V and 7 bases from J, with 27 bases between. The V gene's germline CDR1 is MDHEN and CDR2 SYDVKM. The CDR3 has 18 amino acids. In DNA form, the CDR3 reads TGTGCCAGCAGTAAGTTCCGCGTACGGGAGATGGAGGCAAATGAGCAGTTCTTC. Translation: CASSKFRVREMEANEQFF.

This chain links TRBV5-6 with TRBJ1-1, with D maybe TRBD1 (5 bases). CDR3 length: 14 amino acids. CDR1 and CDR2 from the germline V gene are SGHDT and YYEEEE. V was shortened by 4 bases and J by 1 base, with 11 bases between the two germline ends. In DNA form, the CDR3 reads TGTGCCAGCAGCCCCCTCAGGGCGAACACTGAAGCTTTCTTT. Protein: CASSPLRANTEAFF.

This chain joins TRBV19 and TRBJ1-4; D not resolved. Per the germline V gene, CDR1 is LNHDA and CDR2 is SQIVND (reference sequence). Trimming pared 4 bases from V and 4 bases from J, leaving 13 bases between. The CDR3 length is 15 residues. CDR3 protein: CASSTLFAGNEKLFF. CDR3 DNA sequence: TGTGCCAGTAGTACCCTATTCGCGGGTAATGAAAAACTGTTTTTT.

The chain recombines TRBV5-1 with TRBJ2-2; the D is unclear. The CDR3 runs 15 residues. Between the trimmed V and J ends, which lost 1 base and 0 bases, there was a span of 7 bases. Germline-derived CDR1 and CDR2 are SGHRS and YFSETQ. CDR3: CASSLSIANTGELFF. For the CDR3, the DNA is TGCGCCAGCAGCTTGAGCATTGCGAACACCGGGGAGCTGTTTTTT.

This chain links TRBV9 with TRBJ2-7, with 14 positions matching TRBD2. With V trimmed by 3 bases and J by 9 bases, 2 bases remained unmatched. The CDR3 sequence is 13 residues long. Germline V lookup: CDR1 SGDLS, CDR2 YYNGEE. CDR3: CASSGGLAGAQYF. The CDR3 bases are TGTGCCAGCAGCGGGGGACTAGCGGGAGCGCAGTACTTC.

This clone turned up a few times. The CDR3 region is CASSLSGQGARNTGELFF. The CDR3 DNA sequence: TGCGCCAGCAGCTTGTCGGGGCAGGGGGCGCGAAACACCGGGGAGCTGTTTTTT. The chain carries TRBV5-1 and TRBJ2-2, with 8 bases that match TRBD1. The germline CDR1 and CDR2 sequences are SGHRS and YFSETQ. The CDR3 consists of 18 residues. Germline trimming cut 1 base from V and 2 bases from J; bases unmatched to any gene: 10.

The J gene is TRBJ1-3, the V gene TRBV7-9; 7 positions agree with TRBD1. V trimming: 5 bases; J trimming: 8 bases; junction bases outside the gene matches: 6. Germline V CDR1 and CDR2: SEHNR, FQNEAQ (reference sequence). The CDR3 extends over 13 amino acids. CDR3 sequence (DNA): TGTGCCAGCAGCCAAACAGGGGCGGACACCATATATTTT. It specifies CASSQTGADTIYF.

The CDR3 region is CASSFRTGTTPTEAFF. The CDR3 DNA reads as TGTGCCAGCAGCTTTCGGACAGGGACCACCCCCACTGAAGCTTTCTTT. V and J are TRBV11-1 and TRBJ1-1; 8 nucleotides line up with TRBD1. V lost 3 bases, J lost 4 bases, and 10 bases stayed unmatched. Germline V gene data show CDR1 as SGHAT and CDR2 as FQDESV (reference sequence). The CDR3 is 16 residues long. Supplemented by reference TRBV11-1 and TRBJ1-1, the full variable domain reads EAEVAQSPRYKITEKSQAVAFWCDPISGHATLYWYRQILGQGPELLVQFQDESVVDDSQLPKDRFSAERLKGVDSTLKIQPAELGDSAMYLCASSFRTGTTPTEAFFGQGTRLTVV.

In its sample, this clone was seen a few times. The chain is built from TRBV6-1 and TRBJ1-2, with D unclear. Germline V gives CDR1 MNHNS, CDR2 SASEGT. The length of the CDR3 is 11 residues. The V end lost 1 base, the J end lost 5 bases, and 2 bases lay between the germline ends. CDR3 sequence reads: CASSEGYGYTF. CDR3 nucleotide sequence: TGTGCCAGCAGTGAAGGATATGGCTACACCTTC.